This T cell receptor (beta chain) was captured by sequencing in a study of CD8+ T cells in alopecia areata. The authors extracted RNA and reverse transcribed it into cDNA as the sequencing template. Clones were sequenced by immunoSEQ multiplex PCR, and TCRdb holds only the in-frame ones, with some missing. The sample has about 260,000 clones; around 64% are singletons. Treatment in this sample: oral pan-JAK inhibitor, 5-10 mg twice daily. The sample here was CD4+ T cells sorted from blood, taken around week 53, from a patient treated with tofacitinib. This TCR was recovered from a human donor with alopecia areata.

CDR3: CSALGASEAQHF. Written as DNA, the CDR3 is TGCAGCGCTCTGGGGGCATCCGAAGCCCAGCATTTT. The chain links TRBV29-1 to TRBJ1-5, with a weak D call TRBD1 (6 bases). V was trimmed by 7 bases and J by 11 bases, leaving 18 bases between them. The germline V gene has CDR1 SQVTM and CDR2 ANQGSEA. The CDR3 extends over 12 amino acids. The variable domain in full, completed from reference TRBV29-1 and TRBJ1-5, reads SAVISQKPSRDICQRGTSLTIQCQVDSQVTMMFWYRQQPGQSLTLIATANQGSEATYESGFVIDKFPISRPNLTFSTLTVSNMSPEDSSIYLCSALGASEAQHFGDGTRLSIL.